These T cell receptor beta chains were read from a single sample in a study of cytomegalovirus exposure and HLA in healthy donors. Repertoires were generated with immunoSEQ multiplex PCR, while TCRdb's copy carries only in-frame clones and drops some. The data contain over 150,000 clones, approximately 78% of them singletons. The sample taken for sequencing was PBMCs. The origin of the receptors is a woman aged 25 to 39 in good health and CMV-seropositive. Both conserved end residues are part of each CDR3. D genes are given only for firm matches. Clone size is given for some rows only: seen once, a few or many times, or a class if the clone is expanded.

cdr3_length j_call v_call clone_size d_call cdr3_aa cdr3_nt
17 TRBJ1-6 TRBV4-3 - TRBD1 CASSLLPGQGMLSPLHF TGCGCCAGCAGCCTACTACCGGGACAGGGGATGCTTTCACCCCTCCACTTT
14 TRBJ1-1 TRBV5-6 - - CASSSPGEASEAFF TGTGCCAGCAGCAGTCCGGGAGAGGCTTCCGAAGCTTTCTTT
14 TRBJ1-2 TRBV19 once - CASSIRGTGYGYTF TGTGCCAGTAGTATTCGCGGGACGGGTTATGGCTACACCTTC
15 TRBJ1-1 TRBV19 - TRBD1 CASSTDRGWNTEAFF TGTGCCAGTAGTACCGACAGGGGTTGGAACACTGAAGCTTTCTTT
15 TRBJ1-1 TRBV5-1 - - CASSRGALMNTEAFF TGCGCCAGCAGCCGGGGGGCACTGATGAACACTGAAGCTTTCTTT
18 TRBJ2-2 TRBV9 once - CASSVGASWEKNTGELFF TGTGCCAGCAGCGTAGGGGCTAGCTGGGAAAAAAACACCGGGGAGCTGTTTTTT
15 TRBJ1-5 TRBV30 - TRBD1 CAWSVRDRGWQPQHF TGTGCCTGGAGTGTAAGGGACAGGGGATGGCAGCCCCAGCATTTT
14 TRBJ1-2 TRBV11-1 - - CASSLFSGDYGYTF TGTGCCAGCAGCTTATTTTCCGGGGACTATGGCTACACCTTC
14 TRBJ2-5 TRBV19 - - CASSIDGRVQTQYF TGTGCCAGTAGTATAGATGGTCGGGTGCAGACCCAGTACTTC
14 TRBJ2-2 TRBV9 - TRBD2 CASSVDGGDGELFF TGTGCCAGCAGCGTAGACGGGGGGGACGGGGAGCTGTTTTTT
15 TRBJ2-2 TRBV6-5 - TRBD1 CASRPDRSRTGELFF TGTGCCAGCAGACCGGACAGGTCCCGCACCGGGGAGCTGTTTTTT
17 TRBJ2-3 TRBV27 - TRBD1 CASSRGDRGRFTDTQYF TGTGCCAGCAGTCGGGGAGACAGGGGGCGATTCACAGATACGCAGTATTTT
17 TRBJ2-3 TRBV4-3 - - CASSQQGRRGPSDTQYF TGCGCCAGCAGCCAACAGGGACGGCGGGGGCCTTCGGATACGCAGTATTTT
20 TRBJ2-3 TRBV10-3 - TRBD2 CAISDPLLAGGPTSTDTQYF TGTGCCATCAGTGACCCCTTACTAGCGGGGGGCCCTACTAGCACGGATACGCAGTATTTT
13 TRBJ2-7 TRBV15 - TRBD2 CATSRLGGYEQYF TGTGCCACCAGCAGACTGGGGGGGTACGAGCAGTACTTC
17 TRBJ1-3 TRBV28 - TRBD1 CASSETGTGFAGNTIYF TGTGCCAGCAGCGAAACCGGGACAGGATTCGCTGGAAACACCATATATTTT
16 TRBJ2-5 TRBV4-3 - TRBD2 CASSLQIAGREETQYF TGCGCCAGCAGCCTGCAAATAGCGGGAAGGGAAGAGACCCAGTACTTC
14 TRBJ1-6 TRBV19 - TRBD1 CASSIGQGGSPLHF TGTGCCAGTAGTATCGGACAGGGCGGTTCACCCCTCCACTTT
14 TRBJ2-7 TRBV9 - TRBD1 CASSEGQSSYEQYF TGTGCCAGCAGCGAGGGACAGAGCTCCTACGAGCAGTACTTC
16 TRBJ2-1 TRBV7-9 - TRBD2 CASSETSGLSYNEQFF TGTGCCAGCAGCGAGACTAGCGGGCTCTCCTACAATGAGCAGTTCTTC
13 TRBJ2-5 TRBV25-1 - - CASSPHIQETQYF TGTGCCAGCAGTCCCCACATCCAAGAGACCCAGTACTTC
15 TRBJ2-1 TRBV10-3 few - CAISAGSGDYNEQFF TGTGCCATCAGTGCTGGCTCCGGGGACTACAATGAGCAGTTCTTC
16 TRBJ2-2 TRBV5-1 - TRBD1 CASSRGQGGDTGELFF TGCGCCAGCAGCAGGGGACAGGGCGGGGACACCGGGGAGCTGTTTTTT
15 TRBJ2-7 TRBV27 - TRBD1 CASSPLDRGVDEQYF TGTGCCAGCAGTCCATTGGACAGGGGAGTGGACGAGCAGTACTTC
13 TRBJ1-1 TRBV30 few - CAWSLQGNTEAFF TGTGCCTGGAGCCTACAGGGGAACACTGAAGCTTTCTTT
18 TRBJ2-6 TRBV7-2 - - CASSLQARRQTGANVLTF TGTGCCAGCAGCTTACAGGCAAGGCGTCAGACTGGGGCCAACGTCCTGACTTTC
13 TRBJ1-2 TRBV27 - - CASSPTVNYGYTF TGTGCCAGCAGTCCCACAGTAAACTATGGCTACACCTTC
14 TRBJ1-4 TRBV19 - - CASSLQGINEKLFF TGTGCCAGTAGTTTACAGGGAATCAATGAAAAACTGTTTTTT
16 TRBJ2-2 TRBV4-2 - - CASSIAVSPSAGELFF TGTGCCAGCAGCATCGCTGTTTCCCCCTCGGCCGGGGAGCTGTTTTTT